The clone carrying this TCR beta chain has a handful of counts. Antigen unknown. The sample is drawn from a study of T-cell reconstitution after alpha-beta-depleted transplantation in children. Between the trimmed V and J ends, which lost 4 bases and 2 bases, there was a span of 8 bases. The CDR3 is 13 amino acids. From germline, CDR1 is SGHTA and CDR2 FQGTGA. Study-wide results and limits: Newly produced T cells mostly accounted for T-cell counts and diversity one year post-transplant. Alpha-beta T cells about two months after transplant reportedly derived from several hundred expanded graft clones. Certain patients had high TCRbeta diversity at day 60, and it came from recipient T cells and thymic progenitors that survived.

Unique molecular identifiers tagged the TCRbeta library. Each CDR3 protein is one row after TCRdb ran MiXCR on the PCR reads. The sample records about 640,000 distinct CDR3 sequences, 13% being singletons. This TCR came from a male patient between 5 and 17 years old who had a stem cell transplant for acute myeloid leukemia, so the T cells may come from the graft donor. The sequencing used PBMCs, mostly from graft donor cells, collected 360 days after TCRalphabeta/CD19-depleted stem cell transplant. This rearrangement joins TRBV7-3 to TRBJ2-5; no definite D call. CDR3: CASSSHDQETQYF. The CDR3 DNA is TGTGCCAGCAGCTCCCATGATCAAGAGACCCAGTACTTC. Full variable domain (missing parts from reference TRBV7-3 and TRBJ2-5): GAGVSQTPSNKVTEKGKYVELRCDPISGHTALYWYRQSLGQGPEFLIYFQGTGAADDSGLPNDRFFAVRPEGSVSTLKIQRTERGDSAVYLCASSSHDQETQYFGPGTRLLVL.